The 21 T cell receptor beta chains in this list originate from one sample, sequenced in a study of shared clonotypes between healthy human individuals. TCRdb's copy holds only in-frame clones and misses some; the assay was immunoSEQ multiplex PCR. The profile shows some 1.5 million clones, roughly 96% of them singletons. Sequenced sample: naive CD4+ T cells sorted from blood. Subset reported: CD45RA+ positively selected. These receptors originate from a man aged 25 to 40 in good health.

This clone was recorded once. Other DNA sequences of this sample code for an identical CDR3. The chain's CDR3 is CASSPESTDTQYF. The CDR3, as DNA: TGTGCCAGCAGCCCCGAGAGCACAGATACGCAGTATTTT. This sequence joins TRBV9 and TRBJ2-3; unclear D gene. V lost 4 bases, J lost 0 bases, and 6 bases lay in between. Germline CDR1 reads SGDLS; CDR2 reads YYNGEE. The CDR3 length is 13 residues.

The chain has TRBV14 and TRBJ1-2; no firm D call. V dropped 4 bases and J dropped 5 bases, with 8 bases sitting between them. The CDR3 consists of 12 residues. CDR1 and CDR2 (germline): SGHDN, FVKESK. CDR3 bases: TGTGCCAGCAGCCCGGGCGCGTATGGCTACACCTTC. It yields the protein CASSPGAYGYTF.

The rearrangement joins TRBV6-4 to TRBJ2-2, with 10 bases fitting TRBD2. The V gene's germline CDR1 is MRHNA and CDR2 SNTAGT. CDR3 size: 15 residues. V gave up 8 bases and J gave up 1 base; unmatched junction bases: 4. The CDR3 DNA sequence: TGTGCCAGCGCAAGGACTAGCGGGAACACCGGGGAGCTGTTTTTT. As protein: CASARTSGNTGELFF.

J is TRBJ2-3 and V is TRBV7-8; 9 nucleotides match TRBD2. Germline V CDR1 and CDR2: SGHVS, FQNEAQ. This CDR3 comprises 15 residues. V was clipped by 3 bases and J by 6 bases; unmatched bases: 7. In DNA, the CDR3 is TGTGCCAGCAGCTTTGGGGTAGCGGGAGCGGATACGCAGTATTTT. This translates into CASSFGVAGADTQYF.

The chain carries TRBV18 and TRBJ1-2; TRBD1 matches at 8 bases. CDR3 length: 14 amino acids. J lost 6 bases, V lost 2 bases, and 5 bases had no gene match. The germline V gene encodes CDR1 KGHSH and CDR2 LQKENI. This chain's CDR3 is CASSPSGQVHGYTF. DNA of the CDR3: TGTGCCAGCTCACCATCGGGACAGGTGCATGGCTACACCTTC.

V gene TRBV5-8 combines with J gene TRBJ2-7, with TRBD2 as a possible D gene (6 bases). The CDR3 is 15 amino acids. CDR1 is SGHTS, CDR2 YDEGEE, per germline. The ends were cut back, 5 bases at V and 3 bases at J, with 18 bases in the middle. The CDR3 nucleotides are TGTGCCAGCAGTTATCCCGGGACTCCTTTCTACGAGCAGTACTTC. Translated: CASSYPGTPFYEQYF.

The rearrangement links TRBV14 to TRBJ2-1, with 10 bases matching TRBD1. V dropped 4 bases and J dropped 7; count of bases not matched to a gene: 7. CDR3 length: 15 amino acids. Germline CDR1 is SGHDN and CDR2 is FVKESK. CDR3 coding DNA: TGTGCCAGCAGCCGCCGACAGGGGGCGAGAAATGAGCAGTTCTTC. It specifies CASSRRQGARNEQFF.

Comment on this clone: In the same sample, other DNA sequences code for this CDR3. The V and J genes are TRBV6-1 and TRBJ1-4; no clear D. The CDR3 has 15 residues. The V gene's germline CDR1 is MNHNS and CDR2 SASEGT. The ends were cut back, 1 base at V and 0 bases at J, with 6 bases in the middle. Here the CDR3 DNA reads TGTGCCAGCAGTGAAGGACCTGCAACTAATGAAAAACTGTTTTTT. Translated: CASSEGPATNEKLFF.

V is TRBV9 and J is TRBJ2-1, with TRBD2 as a possible D gene (5 bases). Germline V gives CDR1 SGDLS, CDR2 YYNGEE. V lost 6 bases to trimming and J lost 7 bases, with 23 bases between them. The CDR3 has 16 residues. Here the CDR3 reads CASNAKPGLRPNEQFF. Written as DNA, the CDR3 is TGTGCCAGCAATGCTAAACCGGGATTAAGACCAAATGAGCAGTTCTTC. Using reference TRBV9 and TRBJ2-1 for the parts outside the CDR3, the full variable domain is DSGVTQTPKHLITATGQRVTLRCSPRSGDLSVYWYQQSLDQGLQFLIQYYNGEERAKGNILERFSAQQFPDLHSELNLSSLELGDSALYFCASNAKPGLRPNEQFFGPGTRLTVL.

V usage is TRBV13 and J usage is TRBJ2-7; 8 bases fit TRBD2. Germline values: CDR1 PRHDT, CDR2 FYEKMQ (reference sequence). The CDR3 length is 16 residues. V gave up 3 bases and J gave up 2 bases; unmatched junction bases: 9. The chain's CDR3 is CASSFREGNRPYEQYF. CDR3 bases: TGTGCCAGCAGCTTCCGGGAGGGGAACAGGCCCTACGAGCAGTACTTC.

This chain joins TRBV5-4 and TRBJ2-3, with 9 bases that match TRBD1. The length of the CDR3 is 15 residues. Trimming at V came to 3 bases and at J to 7 bases, leaving 9 bases not matched to a gene. Germline assignment: CDR1 SGHNT and CDR2 YYREEE (reference sequence). The CDR3 coding sequence is TGTGCCAGCAGCTCCCGGGACAGGGACCTATATACGCAGTATTTT. This sequence encodes CASSSRDRDLYTQYF. Together with reference TRBV5-4 and TRBJ2-3, the CDR3 gives the full variable domain: ETGVTQSPTHLIKTRGQQVTLRCSSQSGHNTVSWYQQALGQGPQFIFQYYREEENGRGNFPPRFSGLQFPNYSSELNVNALELDDSALYLCASSSRDRDLYTQYFGPGTRLTVL.

The chain is built from TRBV19 and TRBJ2-5; 13 bases line up with TRBD2. The CDR3 has 16 residues. Germline V gene sequence: CDR1 LNHDA, CDR2 SQIVND (reference sequence). The V segment lost 1 base and the J segment 5 bases; nucleotides outside the gene matches: 4. The CDR3 here is CASSIVLAGGAETQYF. CDR3 bases: TGTGCCAGTAGTATAGTACTAGCGGGGGGGGCGGAGACCCAGTACTTC.

This chain joins TRBV25-1 and TRBJ2-5, with D perhaps matching TRBD1 (5 bases). Germline loops: CDR1 MGHDK, CDR2 SYGVNS. The CDR3 has 14 amino acids. Between the trimmed V and J ends, which lost 2 bases and 8 bases, there was a span of 15 bases. The CDR3 sequence: CASSERGQERTQYF. DNA for the CDR3: TGTGCCAGCAGTGAAAGGGGCCAGGAGCGAACCCAGTACTTC.

CDR3 DNA sequence: TGTGCCAGCAGCTTATTTACGGAAGGAAACACCATATATTTT. Protein sequence: CASSLFTEGNTIYF. The rearrangement links TRBV7-2 to TRBJ1-3; D ambiguous. CDR1 is SGHTA, CDR2 FQGNSA, per germline. This CDR3 is built from 14 residues. Trimming cost V 2 bases and J 4 bases, with 9 bases left between them. Using reference TRBV7-2 and TRBJ1-3 for the parts outside the CDR3, the full variable domain is GAGVSQSPSNKVTEKGKDVELRCDPISGHTALYWYRQSLGQGLEFLIYFQGNSAPDKSGLPSDRFSAERTGGSVSTLTIQRTQQEDSAVYLCASSLFTEGNTIYFGEGSWLTVV.

The chain has TRBV19 and TRBJ2-7, with 12 nucleotides matching TRBD2. This CDR3 spans 18 amino acids. The J segment lost 3 bases and the V segment lost 2 bases, leaving 11 bases of the junction unmatched. Germline V gives CDR1 LNHDA, CDR2 SQIVND (reference sequence). The CDR3 sequence is CASSITASGRALYYEQYF. DNA for the CDR3: TGTGCCAGTAGTATAACGGCTAGCGGGAGGGCCCTCTACTACGAGCAGTACTTC.

The gene calls are TRBV7-2 and TRBJ2-7; unclear D gene. CDR3 length: 16 amino acids. V was trimmed by 0 bases and J by 2 bases, leaving 14 bases between them. Per the germline V gene, CDR1 is SGHTA and CDR2 is FQGNSA. The DNA for the CDR3 is TGTGCCAGCAGCTTAGCAGTGACGCAGGTCCCCTACGAGCAGTACTTC. Its protein is CASSLAVTQVPYEQYF. Using reference TRBV7-2 and TRBJ2-7 for the parts outside the CDR3, the full variable domain is GAGVSQSPSNKVTEKGKDVELRCDPISGHTALYWYRQSLGQGLEFLIYFQGNSAPDKSGLPSDRFSAERTGGSVSTLTIQRTQQEDSAVYLCASSLAVTQVPYEQYFGPGTRLTVT.

The rearrangement joins TRBV5-4 to TRBJ2-5, with D hard to call. This CDR3 contains 14 residues. The germline V and J ends were trimmed by 0 bases and 1 base, with 7 bases remaining between them. The germline CDR1 and CDR2 sequences are SGHNT and YYREEE (reference sequence). CDR3 amino acids: CASSLAGIQETQYF. The CDR3 bases are TGTGCCAGCAGCTTGGCGGGTATCCAAGAGACCCAGTACTTC.

Note on this clone: The sample has other DNA sequences that encode this CDR3 too. This rearrangement joins TRBV28 to TRBJ2-3; 8 bases match TRBD1. CDR1 is MDHEN and CDR2 is SYDVKM in the germline V gene. Trimming cost V 8 bases and J 4 bases; bases outside gene matches: 2. This CDR3 region has 12 residues. CDR3 bases: TGTGCCAGCTCGACAGGGGCAGATACGCAGTATTTT. Translating it yields CASSTGADTQYF.

The chain combines TRBV27 with TRBJ2-2, with 11 nucleotides matching TRBD2. The V and J ends lost 5 bases and 7 bases, in that order; junction bases with no gene match: 9. CDR3 length: 16 amino acids. Germline loops: CDR1 MNHEY, CDR2 SMNVEV (reference sequence). The CDR3 nucleotides are TGTGCCAGCAGTCTGTTAGCGGGAGGGTATTACGGGGAGCTGTTTTTT. Its translation is CASSLLAGGYYGELFF.

This rearrangement joins TRBV6-5 to TRBJ1-2; D possibly corresponds to TRBD1 (6 bases). Germline V CDR1 and CDR2: MNHEY, SVGAGI. The CDR3 extends over 12 amino acids. Trimming stripped 6 bases from V and 6 bases from J, with 11 bases between. The CDR3 sequence: CASRRDTNGYTF. The DNA of the CDR3 is TGTGCCAGCAGGCGGGACACTAATGGCTACACCTTC.

Here the CDR3 reads CASRRLRVGAGELFF. The DNA for the CDR3 is TGTGCCAGCAGACGCCTGCGTGTAGGGGCCGGGGAGCTGTTTTTT. The chain carries TRBV7-9 and TRBJ2-2, with TRBD1 as a possible D gene (5 bases). This CDR3 comprises 15 residues. The V end lost 6 bases, the J end lost 6 bases, and 17 bases lay between the germline ends. CDR1 SEHNR and CDR2 FQNEAQ come from the germline V gene (reference sequence).